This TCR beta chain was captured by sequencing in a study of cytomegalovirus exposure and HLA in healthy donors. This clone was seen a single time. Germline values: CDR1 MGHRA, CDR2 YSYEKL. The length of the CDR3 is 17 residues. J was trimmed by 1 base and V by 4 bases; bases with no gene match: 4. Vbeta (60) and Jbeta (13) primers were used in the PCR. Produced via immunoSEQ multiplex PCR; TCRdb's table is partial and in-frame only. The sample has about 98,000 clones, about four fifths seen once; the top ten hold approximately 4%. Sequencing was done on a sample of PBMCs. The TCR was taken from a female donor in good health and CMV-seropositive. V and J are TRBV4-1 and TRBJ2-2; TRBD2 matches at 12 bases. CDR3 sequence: CASSRGLAGMNTGELFF. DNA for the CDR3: TGCGCCAGCAGCCGAGGACTAGCGGGGATGAACACCGGGGAGCTGTTTTTT.